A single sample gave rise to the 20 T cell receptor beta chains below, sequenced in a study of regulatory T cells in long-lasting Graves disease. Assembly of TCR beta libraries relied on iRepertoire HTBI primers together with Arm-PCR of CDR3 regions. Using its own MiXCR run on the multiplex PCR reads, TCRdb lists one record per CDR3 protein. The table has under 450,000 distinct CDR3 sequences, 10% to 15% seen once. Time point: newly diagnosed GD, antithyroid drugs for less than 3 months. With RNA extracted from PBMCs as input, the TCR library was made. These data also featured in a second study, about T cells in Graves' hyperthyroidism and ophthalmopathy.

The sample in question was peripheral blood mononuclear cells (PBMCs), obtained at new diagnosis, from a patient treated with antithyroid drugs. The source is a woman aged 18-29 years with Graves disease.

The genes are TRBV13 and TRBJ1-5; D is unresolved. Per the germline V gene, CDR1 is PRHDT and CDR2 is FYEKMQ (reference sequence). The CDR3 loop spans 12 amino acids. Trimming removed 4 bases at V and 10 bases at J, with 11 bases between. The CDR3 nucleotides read TGTGCCAGCAGCTCTTCACCGGGACCCCAGCATTTT. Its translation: CASSSSPGPQHF. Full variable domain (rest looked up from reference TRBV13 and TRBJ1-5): AAGVIQSPRHLIKEKRETATLKCYPIPRHDTVYWYQQGPGQDPQFLISFYEKMQSDKGSIPDRFSAQQFSDYHSELNMSSLELGDSALYFCASSSSPGPQHFGDGTRLSIL.

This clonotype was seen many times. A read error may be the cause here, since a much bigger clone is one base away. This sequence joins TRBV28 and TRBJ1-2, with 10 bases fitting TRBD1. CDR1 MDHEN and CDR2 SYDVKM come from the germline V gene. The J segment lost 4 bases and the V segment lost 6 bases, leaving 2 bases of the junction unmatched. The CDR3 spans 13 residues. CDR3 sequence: CASSRDRGYGYTF. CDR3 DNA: TGTGCCAGCAGCCGGGACAGGGGCTATGGCTACACCTTC.

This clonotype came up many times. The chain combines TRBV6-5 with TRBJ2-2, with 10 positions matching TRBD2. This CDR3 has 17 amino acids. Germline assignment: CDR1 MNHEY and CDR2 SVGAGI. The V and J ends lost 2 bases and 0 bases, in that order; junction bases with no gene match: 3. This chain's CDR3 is CASSYLAGVANTGELFF. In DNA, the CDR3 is TGTGCCAGCAGTTACCTAGCGGGAGTGGCGAACACCGGGGAGCTGTTTTTT.

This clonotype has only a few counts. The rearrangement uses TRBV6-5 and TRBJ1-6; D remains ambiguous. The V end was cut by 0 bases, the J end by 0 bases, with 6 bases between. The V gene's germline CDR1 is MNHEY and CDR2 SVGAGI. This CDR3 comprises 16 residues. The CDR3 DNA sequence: TGTGCCAGCAGTTACTCCGGGAACTCCTATAATTCACCCCTCCACTTT. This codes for CASSYSGNSYNSPLHF.

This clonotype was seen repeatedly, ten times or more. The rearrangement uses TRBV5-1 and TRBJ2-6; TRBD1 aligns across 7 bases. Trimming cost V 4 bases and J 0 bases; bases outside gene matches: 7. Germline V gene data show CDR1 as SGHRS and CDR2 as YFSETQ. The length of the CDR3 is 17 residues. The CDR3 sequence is CASSPPGQSSGANVLTF. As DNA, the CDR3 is TGCGCCAGCAGCCCTCCGGGACAGAGCTCTGGGGCCAACGTCCTGACTTTC.

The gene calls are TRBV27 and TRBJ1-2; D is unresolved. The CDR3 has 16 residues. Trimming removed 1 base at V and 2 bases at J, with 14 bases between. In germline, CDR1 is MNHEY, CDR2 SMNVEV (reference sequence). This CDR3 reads CASSLYRGLTNYGYTF. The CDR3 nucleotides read TGTGCCAGCAGTTTATATAGAGGTTTAACAAACTATGGCTACACCTTC.

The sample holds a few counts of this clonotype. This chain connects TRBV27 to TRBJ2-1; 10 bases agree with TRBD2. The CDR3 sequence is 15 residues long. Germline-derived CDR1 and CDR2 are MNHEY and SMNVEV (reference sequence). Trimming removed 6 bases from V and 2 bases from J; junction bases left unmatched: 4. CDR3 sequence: CASSQAGGPYNEQFF. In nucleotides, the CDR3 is TGTGCCAGCAGCCAAGCGGGAGGGCCCTACAATGAGCAGTTCTTC.

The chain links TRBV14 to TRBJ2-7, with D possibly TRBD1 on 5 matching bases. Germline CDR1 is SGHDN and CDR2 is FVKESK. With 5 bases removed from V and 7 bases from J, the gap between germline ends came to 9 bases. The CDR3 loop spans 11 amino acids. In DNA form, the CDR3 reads TGTGCCAGCAGCTCAGGACATGAGCAGTACGTC. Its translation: CASSSGHEQYV.

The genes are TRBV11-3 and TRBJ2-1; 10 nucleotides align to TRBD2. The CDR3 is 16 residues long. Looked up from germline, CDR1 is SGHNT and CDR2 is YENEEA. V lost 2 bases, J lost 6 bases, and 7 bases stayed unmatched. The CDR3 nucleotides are TGTGCCAGCAGCTTACAAAGCGGGAGGGCCACCAATGAGCAGTTCTTC. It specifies CASSLQSGRATNEQFF.

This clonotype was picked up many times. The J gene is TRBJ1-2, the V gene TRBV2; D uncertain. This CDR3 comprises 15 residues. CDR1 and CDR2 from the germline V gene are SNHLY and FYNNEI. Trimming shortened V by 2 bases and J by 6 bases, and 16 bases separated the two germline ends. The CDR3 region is CASSESLGSHHGYTF. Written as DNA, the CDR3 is TGTGCCAGCAGTGAATCTTTGGGCAGTCATCATGGCTACACCTTC.

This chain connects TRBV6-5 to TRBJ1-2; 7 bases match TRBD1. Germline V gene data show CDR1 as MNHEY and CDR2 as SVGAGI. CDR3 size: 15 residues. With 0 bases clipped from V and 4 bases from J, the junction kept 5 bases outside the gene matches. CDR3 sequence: CASSYSRTGRYGYTF. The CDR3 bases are TGTGCCAGCAGTTACTCGCGGACAGGCCGCTATGGCTACACCTTC.

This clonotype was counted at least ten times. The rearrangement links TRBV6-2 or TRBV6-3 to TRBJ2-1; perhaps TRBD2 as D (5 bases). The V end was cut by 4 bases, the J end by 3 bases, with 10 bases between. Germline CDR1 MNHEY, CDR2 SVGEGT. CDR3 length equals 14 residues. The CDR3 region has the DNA TGTGCCAGCAGTTTTCCTAGCTACTACAATGAGCAGTTCTTC. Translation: CASSFPSYYNEQFF.

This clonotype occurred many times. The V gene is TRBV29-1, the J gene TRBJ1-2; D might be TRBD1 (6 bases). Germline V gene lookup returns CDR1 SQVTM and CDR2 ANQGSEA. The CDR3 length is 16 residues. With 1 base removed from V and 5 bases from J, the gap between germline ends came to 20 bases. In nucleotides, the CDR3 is TGCAGCGTTGAAGGTTCAGTCGGGGGGCCGTCTTATGGCTACACCTTC. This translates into CSVEGSVGGPSYGYTF.

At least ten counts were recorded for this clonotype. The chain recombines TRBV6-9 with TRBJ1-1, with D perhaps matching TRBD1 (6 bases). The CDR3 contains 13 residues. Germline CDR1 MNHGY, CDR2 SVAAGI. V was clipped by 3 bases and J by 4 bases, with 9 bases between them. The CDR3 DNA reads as TGTGCCAGCAGTTACGGAGGGGGCACTGAAGCTTTCTTT. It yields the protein CASSYGGGTEAFF.

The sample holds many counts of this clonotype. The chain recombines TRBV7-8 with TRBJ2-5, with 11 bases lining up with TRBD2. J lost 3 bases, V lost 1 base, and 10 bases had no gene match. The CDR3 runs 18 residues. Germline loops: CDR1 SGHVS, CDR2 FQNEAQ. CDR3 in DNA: TGTGCCAGCAGCTTAGAGGGACTAGCGGAGAGCCGTAAAGAGACCCAGTACTTC. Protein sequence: CASSLEGLAESRKETQYF.

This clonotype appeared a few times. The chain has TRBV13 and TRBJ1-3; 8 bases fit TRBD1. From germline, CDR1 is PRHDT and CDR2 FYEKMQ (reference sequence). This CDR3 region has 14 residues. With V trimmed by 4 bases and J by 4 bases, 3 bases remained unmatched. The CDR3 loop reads CASSSDRGGNTIYF. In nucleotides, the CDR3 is TGTGCCAGCAGCTCCGACAGGGGCGGAAACACCATATATTTT.

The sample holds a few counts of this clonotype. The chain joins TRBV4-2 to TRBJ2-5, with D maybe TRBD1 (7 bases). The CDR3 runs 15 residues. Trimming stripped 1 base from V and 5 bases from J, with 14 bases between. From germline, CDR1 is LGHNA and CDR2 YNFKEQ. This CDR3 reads CASSQAMEGAETQYF. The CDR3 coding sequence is TGTGCCAGCAGCCAAGCGATGGAGGGGGCTGAGACCCAGTACTTC.

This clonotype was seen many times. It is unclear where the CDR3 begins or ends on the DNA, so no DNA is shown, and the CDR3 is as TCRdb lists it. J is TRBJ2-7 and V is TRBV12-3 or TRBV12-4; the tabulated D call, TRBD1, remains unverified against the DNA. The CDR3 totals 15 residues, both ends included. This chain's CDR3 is CASSFGAGRGGEQYF.

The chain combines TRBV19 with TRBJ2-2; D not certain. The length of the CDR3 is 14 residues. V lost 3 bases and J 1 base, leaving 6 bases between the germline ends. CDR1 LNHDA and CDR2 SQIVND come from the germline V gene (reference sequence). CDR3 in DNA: TGTGCCAGTAGTATGGCCCGGAACACCGGGGAGCTGTTTTTT. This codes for CASSMARNTGELFF.

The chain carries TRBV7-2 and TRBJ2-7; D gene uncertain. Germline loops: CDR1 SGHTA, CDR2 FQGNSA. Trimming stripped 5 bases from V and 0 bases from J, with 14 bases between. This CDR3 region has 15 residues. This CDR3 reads CASSPRTTDSYEQYF. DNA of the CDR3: TGTGCCAGCAGCCCCCGGACGACCGACTCCTACGAGCAGTACTTC.